The count of the clone carrying this T cell receptor (beta chain) is one. As originally analysed: Using reference gene primer amplification, nucleated cell counts were estimated. TCRdb's copy holds only in-frame clones and misses some; the assay was immunoSEQ multiplex PCR. V, J and clone size are those of that table, while D and trimming were read from the DNA. The profile covers fewer than 400,000 clones, with more than 75% appearing a single time and about 3% taken by the ten largest. There are 15 residues in the CDR3. Per germline, CDR1 SGHRS and CDR2 YFSETQ. The V end was cut by 4 bases, the J end by 4 bases, with 17 bases between. This specimen comes from a study of blood T cell repertoires in COVID-19. For the study at large: T cells, B-cell-depleted T cells, or PBMCs provided the cDNA or gDNA that served as material.

The receptor was derived from a human donor in a cohort sampled during active COVID-19. The chain is built from TRBV5-1 and TRBJ1-1; D not certain. Input material: peripheral blood. The CDR3: CASSTDGELGTEAFF. The CDR3 DNA reads as TGCGCCAGCAGCACGGACGGGGAACTAGGCACTGAAGCTTTCTTT.